This TCR beta chain was sequenced for a study of control samples from healthy donors and cancer patients. The CDR3 extends over 17 amino acids. V trimming: 3 bases; J trimming: 1 base; junction bases outside the gene matches: 11. Germline-derived CDR1 and CDR2 are LGHNA and YNFKEQ. TCRdb's copy holds only in-frame clones and misses some; the assay was immunoSEQ multiplex PCR. The sample has fewer than 50,000 clones, about 92% seen once. What was sequenced was PBMCs. The origin of this receptor is a man between 25 and 39 years old with colorectal cancer. The V gene is TRBV4-2, the J gene TRBJ1-1, with 7 bases identical to TRBD1. CDR3 sequence reads: CASSHLGRQGSNTEAFF. The CDR3 coding sequence is TGTGCCAGCAGCCACCTTGGACGACAGGGCTCGAACACTGAAGCTTTCTTT.